This passage covers 20 T cell receptor beta chains from one sample sequenced in a study of T cell responses to AZD1222 COVID-19 vaccine. TCRdb's copy holds only in-frame clones and misses some; the assay was immunoSEQ multiplex PCR. The sample consists of approximately 140,000 clones, about nine tenths of them appearing once. This sample comprised peripheral blood, obtained on day 0 of AZD1222 vaccination. These receptors were taken from an adult in good health.

This rearrangement joins TRBV9 to TRBJ2-1; 7 bases are a match to TRBD2. Germline V gene lookup returns CDR1 SGDLS and CDR2 YYNGEE. V shed 0 bases, J shed 3 bases, and the junction held 3 bases outside the gene matches. The CDR3 covers 15 residues. The CDR3 nucleotides read TGTGCCAGCAGCGTAGGGGCGGGAGTCTACAATGAGCAGTTCTTC. This translates into CASSVGAGVYNEQFF.

The genes are TRBV6-2 or TRBV6-3 and TRBJ2-7; 7 bases are shared with TRBD1. Germline CDR1 and CDR2: MNHEY and SVGEGT. The CDR3 is 13 residues long. J lost 5 bases, V lost 8 bases, and 9 bases had no gene match. The CDR3 DNA follows: TGTGCCAGCGGTTTAACAGGGGCCAACGAGCAGTACTTC. As protein: CASGLTGANEQYF.

The chain is built from TRBV2 and TRBJ1-6; possible D gene TRBD1, 6 bases. The CDR3 loop spans 16 amino acids. Germline V gene lookup returns CDR1 SNHLY and CDR2 FYNNEI. V was cut by 6 bases and J by 3 bases, with 15 bases left in between. The CDR3: CASRTGPPGYNSPLHF. CDR3 coding DNA: TGTGCCAGCAGAACAGGGCCTCCGGGCTATAATTCACCCCTCCACTTT.

This chain uses TRBV11-2 with TRBJ2-7, with unresolved D. CDR3 length: 11 residues. Trimming removed 1 base at V and 9 bases at J, with 7 bases between. Germline-derived CDR1 and CDR2 are SGHAT and FQNNGV. The CDR3 bases are TGTGCCAGCAGCTTAGTAGGTGGGCAGTACTTC. Its translation: CASSLVGGQYF.

This clone was seen only a few times. The genes are TRBV5-4 and TRBJ2-7; D unresolved. The CDR3 runs to 12 residues. Deletions cut 1 base from V and 3 bases from J, with 5 bases between. The germline V gene encodes CDR1 SGHNT and CDR2 YYREEE (reference sequence). CDR3 sequence reads: CASSLWGYEQYF. The CDR3 region has the DNA TGTGCCAGCAGCTTGTGGGGCTACGAGCAGTACTTC.

The CDR3 here is CAWSADRGGEKLFF. CDR3 in DNA: TGTGCCTGGAGTGCGGACAGGGGGGGTGAAAAACTGTTTTTT. The rearrangement uses TRBV30 and TRBJ1-4; TRBD1 agrees at 10 bases. The CDR3 length is 14 residues. Germline V gives CDR1 GTSNPN, CDR2 SVGIG (reference sequence). With 1 base clipped from V and 7 bases from J, the junction kept 3 bases outside the gene matches.

The V call is TRBV18, the J call TRBJ1-5; 7 bases map to TRBD1. Germline-derived CDR1 and CDR2 are KGHSH and LQKENI. There are 18 residues in the CDR3. V lost 4 bases and J lost 0; bases outside the gene matches: 12. CDR3 protein: CASSRKQGSTVSNQPQHF. In nucleotides, the CDR3 is TGTGCCAGCTCACGGAAACAGGGGAGCACCGTTAGCAATCAGCCCCAGCATTTT.

This chain links TRBV30 with TRBJ2-1; 7 nucleotides align to TRBD2. V lost 0 bases and J lost 2; bases outside the gene matches: 4. Germline values: CDR1 GTSNPN, CDR2 SVGIG (reference sequence). This CDR3 has 15 residues. The CDR3 spells CAWSVPTSAYNEQFF. The CDR3 DNA reads as TGTGCCTGGAGTGTACCAACTAGCGCCTACAATGAGCAGTTCTTC.

The J gene is TRBJ2-1, the V gene TRBV6-4; the match to TRBD2 covers 11 bases. This CDR3 spans 14 amino acids. Per germline, CDR1 MRHNA and CDR2 SNTAGT. V was pared by 6 bases and J by 8 bases, with 6 bases of the junction left unmatched. The CDR3 bases are TGTGCCAGCAGACGTAGCGGGGGGGCGGATGAGCAGTTCTTC. Translated, it gives CASRRSGGADEQFF.

This clone was seen once. The chain carries TRBV30 and TRBJ2-3; no clear D. The V end was cut by 2 bases, the J end by 2 bases, with 11 bases between. Looked up from germline, CDR1 is GTSNPN and CDR2 is SVGIG (reference sequence). The CDR3 has 14 amino acids. The CDR3 sequence: CAWSPGDITDTQYF. The CDR3, as DNA: TGTGCCTGGAGTCCAGGAGATATCACAGATACGCAGTATTTT.

This clone appeared a single time. This chain links TRBV9 with TRBJ2-4; TRBD1 or TRBD2 may be the D gene (5 bases each). The V end lost 0 bases, the J end lost 8 bases, and 18 bases lay between the germline ends. The CDR3 consists of 16 residues. Germline V gene data show CDR1 as SGDLS and CDR2 as YYNGEE. The CDR3 reads CASSVGGTPRGDIQYF. The CDR3 DNA reads TGTGCCAGCAGCGTAGGTGGCACCCCTAGAGGGGACATTCAGTACTTC.

The gene calls are TRBV7-9 and TRBJ2-3; the D gene is possibly TRBD2 (5 bases). The germline V gene encodes CDR1 SEHNR and CDR2 FQNEAQ (reference sequence). V gave up 2 bases and J gave up 2 bases, with 8 bases separating them. CDR3 length: 14 amino acids. CDR3 protein: CASSLSDFTDTQYF. Here the CDR3 DNA reads TGTGCCAGCAGCTTATCGGACTTCACAGATACGCAGTATTTT.

V and J are TRBV3-1 (or the pseudogene TRBV3-2) and TRBJ2-7; 8 bases fit TRBD2. Germline V gene data show CDR1 as LGHDT and CDR2 as YNNKEL (reference sequence). The CDR3 runs 17 residues. Unmatched junction bases numbered 18, after V lost 5 bases and J lost 6 bases. CDR3: CASSSRLGGPGGGEQYF. Written as DNA, the CDR3 is TGTGCCAGCAGCTCCCGACTAGGAGGGCCCGGGGGGGGCGAGCAGTACTTC.

The chain is built from TRBV3-1 (or the pseudogene TRBV3-2) and TRBJ2-7; 12 nucleotides align to TRBD1. V trimming: 4 bases; J trimming: 6 bases; junction bases outside the gene matches: 7. CDR3 length: 15 residues. Germline CDR1 is LGHDT and CDR2 is YNNKEL (reference sequence). The CDR3 reads CASSPGDRGLIEQYF. The CDR3 DNA follows: TGTGCCAGCAGCCCAGGGGACAGGGGGCTTATCGAGCAGTACTTC.

The CDR3 DNA reads TGTGCCGCCTACGGGGCCCACTCTGGAAACACCATATATTTT. Its protein is CAAYGAHSGNTIYF. The chain couples TRBV19 to TRBJ1-3, with a weak D call TRBD1 (5 bases). This CDR3 is built from 14 residues. CDR1 is LNHDA, CDR2 SQIVND, per germline (reference sequence). Trimming left V 11 bases short and J 0 bases short, with 14 bases between. Together with reference TRBV19 and TRBJ1-3, the CDR3 gives the full variable domain: DGGITQSPKYLFRKEGQNVTLSCEQNLNHDAMYWYRQDPGQGLRLIYYSQIVNDFQKGDIAEGYSVSREKKESFPLTVTSAQKNPTAFYLCAAYGAHSGNTIYFGEGSWLTVV.

The V and J genes are TRBV5-8 and TRBJ2-2; perhaps TRBD1 as D (6 bases). Germline values: CDR1 SGHTS, CDR2 YDEGEE. Trimming left V 5 bases short and J 6 bases short, with 14 bases between. This CDR3 contains 14 residues. The CDR3 protein is CASRLTGSAGELFF. The DNA for the CDR3 is TGTGCCAGCAGGCTGACAGGCTCCGCCGGGGAGCTGTTTTTT.

The J gene is TRBJ2-5, the V gene TRBV28; 9 nucleotides agree with TRBD1. The CDR3 runs 14 residues. Per germline, CDR1 MDHEN and CDR2 SYDVKM. V gave up 6 bases and J gave up 5 bases; unmatched junction bases: 7. The CDR3 DNA reads as TGTGCCAGCAGGTTACAGGGGGCTGGGGAGACCCAGTACTTC. Amino acid sequence: CASRLQGAGETQYF.

CDR3 protein: CSVEEGAGNKLFF. In DNA, the CDR3 is TGCAGCGTTGAAGAAGGGGCAGGCAACAAACTGTTTTTT. The gene calls are TRBV29-1 and TRBJ1-4; perhaps TRBD1 as D (5 bases). The CDR3 length is 13 residues. CDR1 SQVTM and CDR2 ANQGSEA come from the germline V gene. Trimming pared 0 bases from V and 11 bases from J, leaving 13 bases between.

This clone was recorded once. This chain uses TRBV6-2 or TRBV6-3 with TRBJ2-5; TRBD1 matches 9 bases. Losses at the gene ends were 0 bases for V and 3 bases for J; bases not matched to a gene: 14. The germline gives CDR1 MNHEY, CDR2 SVGEGT. This CDR3 spans 19 amino acids. As DNA, the CDR3 is TGTGCCAGCAGTTACTCGCCTTACTCCGGGACAGGGTCCGAAGAGACCCAGTACTTC. This sequence encodes CASSYSPYSGTGSEETQYF.

This rearrangement joins TRBV6-5 to TRBJ2-1; 11 nucleotides match TRBD2. After removal of 5 bases from V and 5 bases from J, the junction contained 5 bases not matched to a gene. This CDR3 contains 15 residues. Germline loops: CDR1 MNHEY, CDR2 SVGAGI. The CDR3 region is CASSLGTSGHNEQFF. CDR3 DNA sequence: TGTGCCAGCAGTCTCGGGACTAGCGGCCACAATGAGCAGTTCTTC.